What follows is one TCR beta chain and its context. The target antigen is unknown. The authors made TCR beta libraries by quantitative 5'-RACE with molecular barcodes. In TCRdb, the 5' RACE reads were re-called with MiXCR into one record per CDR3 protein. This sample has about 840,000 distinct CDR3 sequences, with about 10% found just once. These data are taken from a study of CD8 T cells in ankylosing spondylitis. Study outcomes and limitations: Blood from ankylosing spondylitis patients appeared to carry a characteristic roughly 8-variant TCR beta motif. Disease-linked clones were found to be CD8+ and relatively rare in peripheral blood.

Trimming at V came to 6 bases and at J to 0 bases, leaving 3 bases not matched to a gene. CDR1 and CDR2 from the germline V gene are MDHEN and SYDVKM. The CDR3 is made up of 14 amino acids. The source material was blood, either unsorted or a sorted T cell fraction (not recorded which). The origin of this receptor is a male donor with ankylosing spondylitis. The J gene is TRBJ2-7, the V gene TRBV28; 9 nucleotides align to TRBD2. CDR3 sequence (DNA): TGTGCCAGCAGAGCGGGGGGCCTCTCCTACGAGCAGTACTTC. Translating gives CASRAGGLSYEQYF.